One TCR beta chain is described in this entry. The sample comes from a study of blood T cell repertoires in COVID-19. Categorization into cohorts depended on clinical history that participants reported. The protocol was immunoSEQ multiplex PCR, while the TCRdb copy is restricted to in-frame clones and leaves out a portion. The sample holds more than 200,000 clones, nearly 90% seen once. Per germline, CDR1 LGHDT and CDR2 YNNKEL (reference sequence). The CDR3 length is 15 residues. The junction had 5 bases not matched to a gene; V was cut back by 0 bases and J by 3 bases. Material for sequencing was PBMCs or T cells enriched from blood (not recorded which). V gene TRBV3-1 (or the pseudogene TRBV3-2) combines with J gene TRBJ2-7, with TRBD2 matching 7 bases. The TCR comes from a man aged 25 to 40 who had recovered from COVID-19. CDR3 bases: TGTGCCAGCAGCCAAGAGGCGGGAGTGCACTACGAGCAGTACTTC. Translation gives CASSQEAGVHYEQYF.